These 2 T cell receptor beta chains originate from one sample sequenced in a study of T-cell reconstitution after alpha-beta-depleted transplantation in children. During its preparation, the TCRbeta library received unique molecular identifiers. TCRdb re-called the PCR reads with MiXCR, one entry per CDR3 protein. The sample consists of hundreds of thousands of distinct CDR3 sequences, approximately 10% of them appearing once. The material was PBMCs from the stem cell graft donor, obtained from the stem cell graft. The receptors shown here come from a human donor who donated a stem cell graft to a child with acute lymphoblastic leukemia.

This clonotype was detected ten times or more. The rearrangement links TRBV11-2 to TRBJ2-6, with TRBD1 matching 11 bases. The CDR3 is 19 amino acids. In germline, CDR1 is SGHAT, CDR2 FQNNGV. V lost 5 bases to trimming and J lost 2 bases; unmatched junction nucleotides: 11. Here the CDR3 reads CASSTYTGTGGAGANVLTF. The CDR3 DNA reads TGTGCCAGCAGCACCTACACCGGGACAGGGGGGGCTGGGGCCAACGTCCTGACTTTC.

This clonotype showed up just a few times. The rearrangement uses TRBV3-1 and TRBJ1-1, with D hard to call. Germline-derived CDR1 and CDR2 are LGHDT and YNNKEL (reference sequence). CDR3 length: 13 residues. Trimming removed 2 bases from V and 5 bases from J, with 9 bases in between. The CDR3 here is CASSQPPGTEAFF. The CDR3 DNA sequence: TGTGCCAGCAGCCAACCTCCTGGGACTGAAGCTTTCTTT.